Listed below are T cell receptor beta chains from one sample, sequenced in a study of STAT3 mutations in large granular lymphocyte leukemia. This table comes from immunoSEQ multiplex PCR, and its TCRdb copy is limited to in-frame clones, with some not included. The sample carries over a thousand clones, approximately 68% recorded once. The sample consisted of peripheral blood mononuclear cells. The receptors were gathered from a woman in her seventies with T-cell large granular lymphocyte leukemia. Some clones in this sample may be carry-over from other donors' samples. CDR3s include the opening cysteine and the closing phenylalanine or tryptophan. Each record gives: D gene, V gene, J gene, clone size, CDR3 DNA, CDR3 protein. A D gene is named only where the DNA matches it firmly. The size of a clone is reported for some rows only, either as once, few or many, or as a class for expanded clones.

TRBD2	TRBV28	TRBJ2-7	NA	TGTGCCAGCAGTTTCGCGACTAGCGGGACGGCTTACGAGCAGTACTTC	CASSFATSGTAYEQYF
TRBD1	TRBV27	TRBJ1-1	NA	TGTGCCAGCAGTTTACAGGGGGGTACGGGTGAAGCTTTCTTT	CASSLQGGTGEAFF
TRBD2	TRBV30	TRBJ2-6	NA	TGTGCCTGGGAAAGCGGGAGGGCCTCTGGGGCCAACGTCCTGACTTTC	CAWESGRASGANVLTF
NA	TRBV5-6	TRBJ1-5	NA	TGTGCCAGCAGCGCACACCAAGGGGGGAGCAATCAGCCCCAGCATTTT	CASSAHQGGSNQPQHF
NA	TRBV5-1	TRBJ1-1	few	TGCGCCAGCAGCTTAGCCGGAGGAGGGACTGAAGCTTTCTTT	CASSLAGGGTEAFF
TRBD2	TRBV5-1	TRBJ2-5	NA	TGCGCCAGCAGCTTGTCTCTAGCGGGAATTATCCAAGAGACCCAGTACTTC	CASSLSLAGIIQETQYF
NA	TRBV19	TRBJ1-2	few	TGTGCCAGTAGTACGTTCCAGGGTTTTGATGGCTACACCTTC	CASSTFQGFDGYTF
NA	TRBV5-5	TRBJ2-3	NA	TGTGCCAGCAGCTCCAACAGACCTCTCACAGATACGCAGTATTTT	CASSSNRPLTDTQYF
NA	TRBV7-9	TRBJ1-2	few	TGTGCCAGCAGCTTAGGGGGCTATGGCTACACCTTC	CASSLGGYGYTF
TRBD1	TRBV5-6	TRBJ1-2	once	TGTGCCAGCAGCTTCACAGGGGACAGTGGCTACACCTTC	CASSFTGDSGYTF
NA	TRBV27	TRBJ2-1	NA	TGTGCCAGCAGGGGCTCCTACAATGAGCAGTTCTTC	CASRGSYNEQFF
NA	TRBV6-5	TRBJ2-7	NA	TGTGCCAGCGCCTTTGGGGGTCTCGGAAACTACGAGCAGTACTTC	CASAFGGLGNYEQYF
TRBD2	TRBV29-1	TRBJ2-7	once	TGCAGCGCTGAGGGACTAGCGGGAAACTACGAGCAGTACTTC	CSAEGLAGNYEQYF
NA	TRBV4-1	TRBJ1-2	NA	TGCGCCAGCAGCGATTATACAGGGAACTATGGCTACACCTTC	CASSDYTGNYGYTF
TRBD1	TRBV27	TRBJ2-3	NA	TGTGCCAGCAGTATGGGGACAGGGGGACCGGCAGATACGCAGTATTTT	CASSMGTGGPADTQYF
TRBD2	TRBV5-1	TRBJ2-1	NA	TGCGCCAGCAACGAAGCGGGAGGGTCCTACAATGAGCAGTTCTTC	CASNEAGGSYNEQFF
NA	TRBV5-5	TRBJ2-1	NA	TGTGCCAGCAGCTTGGGAGGGCCTTTGGATGAGCAGTTCTTC	CASSLGGPLDEQFF
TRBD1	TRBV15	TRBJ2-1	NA	TGTGCCACCAGCAGTACAGGGGCCTACTACAATGAGCAGTTCTTC	CATSSTGAYYNEQFF
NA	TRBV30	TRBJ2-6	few	TGTGCCTGGACCCCGAATTACTCTGGGGCCAACGTCCTGACTTTC	CAWTPNYSGANVLTF
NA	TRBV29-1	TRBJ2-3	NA	TGCAGCGTTGAAGGGCTCGGGCTATCGACAGATACGCAGTATTTT	CSVEGLGLSTDTQYF
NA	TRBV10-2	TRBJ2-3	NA	TGCGCCAGCAGTGAAGCCGGGACTGGAGATACGCAGTATTTT	CASSEAGTGDTQYF
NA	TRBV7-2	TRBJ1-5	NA	TGTGCCAGCAGCTTAGTCGGCAGGGCGGTTCAGCCCCAGCATTTT	CASSLVGRAVQPQHF
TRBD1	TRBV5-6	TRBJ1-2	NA	TGTGCCAGCAGCTCGTTACAGGGGGCAAGGTATGGCTACACCTTC	CASSSLQGARYGYTF
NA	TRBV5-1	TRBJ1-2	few	TGCGCCAGCACCCGGGACTCACGGAGGAACTATGGCTACACCTTC	CASTRDSRRNYGYTF
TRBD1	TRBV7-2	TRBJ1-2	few	TGTGCCAGCAGCTCCGGACAGGGGGTTGTTGGAGGCTACACCTTC	CASSSGQGVVGGYTF
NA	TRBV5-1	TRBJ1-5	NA	TGCGCCAGCAGTCTGGACGGCCAGAATCAGCCCCAGCATTTT	CASSLDGQNQPQHF